This entry lists 8 T cell receptor beta chains sequenced from one sample in a study of T cell responses to AZD1222 COVID-19 vaccine. Some clones are missing from TCRdb's copy, which holds only in-frame ones; the method was immunoSEQ multiplex PCR. The profile covers tens of thousands of clones, with 89% appearing a single time and over 25% taken by the ten largest. The sample consisted of peripheral blood, taken 28 days after the second AZD1222 dose. The origin of the receptors is an adult who received the AZD1222 COVID-19 vaccine.

This rearrangement joins TRBV2 to TRBJ1-6, with D perhaps matching TRBD1 (6 bases). CDR3 length equals 16 residues. V lost 6 bases and J lost 6, with 18 bases in between. In germline, CDR1 is SNHLY, CDR2 FYNNEI. The CDR3 bases are TGTGCCAGCAGCGACGGGACACAGTCCCTTAATTCACCCCTCCACTTT. It translates to CASSDGTQSLNSPLHF.

The gene calls are TRBV9 and TRBJ1-2, with TRBD1 matching over 9 bases. Germline V gene data show CDR1 as SGDLS and CDR2 as YYNGEE. V dropped 2 bases and J dropped 4; count of bases not matched to a gene: 9. This CDR3 is built from 16 residues. As DNA, the CDR3 is TGTGCCAGCAGCGTCAGGGGGACAGGGCTCTTCTATGGCTACACCTTC. This sequence encodes CASSVRGTGLFYGYTF.

The chain employs TRBV7-2 and TRBJ2-5, with TRBD2 identical over 9 bases. J gave up 5 bases and V 5 bases, and 6 bases lay outside the gene matches. CDR3 size: 14 residues. Germline values: CDR1 SGHTA, CDR2 FQGNSA. The chain's CDR3 is CASSTSGLRETQYF. The CDR3 DNA reads as TGTGCCAGCAGCACTAGCGGGTTGCGGGAGACCCAGTACTTC.

V usage is TRBV28 and J usage is TRBJ2-1; 8 bases match TRBD2. This CDR3 is built from 14 residues. Germline V gene sequence: CDR1 MDHEN, CDR2 SYDVKM. V was clipped by 2 bases and J by 10 bases; unmatched bases: 7. The CDR3 sequence is CASSLTSGGSEQFF. In DNA form, the CDR3 reads TGTGCCAGCAGTTTAACTAGCGGCGGGTCCGAGCAGTTCTTC.

V is TRBV6-6 and J is TRBJ2-7; a possible D gene is TRBD2 (6 bases). V shed 5 bases and J shed 3 bases, with 17 bases lying between them. The CDR3 consists of 15 residues. Germline-derived CDR1 and CDR2 are MNHNY and SVGAGI (reference sequence). DNA for the CDR3: TGTGCCAGCAGTCTCGACTTAGCGGCGAGCTACGAGCAGTACTTC. It specifies CASSLDLAASYEQYF.

J is TRBJ2-5 and V is TRBV5-1; 8 bases are a match to TRBD1. The CDR3 sequence is 14 residues long. The J segment lost 7 bases and the V segment lost 4 bases, leaving 9 bases of the junction unmatched. The germline V gene has CDR1 SGHRS and CDR2 YFSETQ. The CDR3 DNA reads TGCGCCAGCAGCCCAGGACAGGGTTCAGCGACCCAGTACTTC. Its protein is CASSPGQGSATQYF.

Here the CDR3 DNA reads TGTGCCAGCAGCCCCGTAGGGGTCGGTCAGCCCCAGCATTTT. It encodes CASSPVGVGQPQHF. The V and J genes are TRBV7-9 and TRBJ1-5, with D possibly TRBD1 on 5 matching bases. The CDR3 spans 14 residues. Trimming cost V 5 bases and J 6 bases, with 14 bases left between them. Germline CDR1 SEHNR, CDR2 FQNEAQ (reference sequence).

V is TRBV7-6 and J is TRBJ1-1; D is perhaps TRBD1 (5 bases). The CDR3 totals 15 residues. The V gene lost 5 bases and the J gene lost 3 bases, with 16 bases spanning the gap. The germline gives CDR1 SGHVS, CDR2 FNYEAQ. DNA for the CDR3: TGTGCCAGCAGCCGACAGACATCGGGACACACTGAAGCTTTCTTT. Protein sequence: CASSRQTSGHTEAFF. Combining the CDR3 with reference TRBV7-6 and TRBJ1-1 gives the whole variable domain GAGVSQSPRYKVTKRGQDVALRCDPISGHVSLYWYRQALGQGPEFLTYFNYEAQQDKSGLPNDRFSAERPEGSISTLTIQRTEQRDSAMYRCASSRQTSGHTEAFFGQGTRLTVV.